The clone carrying this T cell receptor beta chain was counted only a few times. Antigen specificity is unknown. This sample is drawn from a study of T-cell memory formation after mild COVID-19. Study-level results: CD4+ contracting clones were mainly CM and EM; CD8+ ones, EMRA.

TCRdb processed the 5' RACE reads anew with MiXCR; each CDR3 protein has one entry. The table has more than 400,000 distinct CDR3 sequences, 15% to 20% seen once. Germline values: CDR1 SGHNT, CDR2 YYREEE (reference sequence). The CDR3 totals 16 residues. V shed 4 bases and J 4 bases; nucleotides not matched to a gene: 9. This chain joins TRBV5-4 and TRBJ2-1, with 9 nucleotides matching TRBD1. What was sequenced was PBMCs or a T cell subset sorted from them (not recorded which). This clonotype was obtained from an adult woman who had mild COVID-19 (a few samples of this study predate the infection). Cell type and time point are not known. The CDR3 DNA follows: TGTGCCAGCAGCATGGAAACAGGGGGCTTATACAATGAGCAGTTCTTC. Translated, it gives CASSMETGGLYNEQFF.